This TCR beta chain was sequenced for a study of cytomegalovirus exposure and HLA in healthy donors. In regard to this clone: Its specificity is not known.

Study conclusions and caveats: Donor immune exposure was known only as CMV serostatus.

PCR primers comprised 60 Vbeta and 13 Jbeta primers. Libraries were prepared by immunoSEQ multiplex PCR; TCRdb keeps only in-frame clonotypes and omits some of them. The table lists 150,000 or so clones. The TCR originated in a middle-aged woman in good health and CMV-seropositive. Sequenced sample: PBMCs.

The CDR3 DNA reads as TGTGCCAGCAGCTTAGTGTCGTCCTCTATCGGAGGGGCCTATGGCTACACCTTC. Translation: CASSLVSSSIGGAYGYTF. The V gene is TRBV11-2, the J gene TRBJ1-2; maybe TRBD1 (5 bases). The V gene lost 1 base and the J gene lost 4 bases, with 22 bases spanning the gap. Germline V gene lookup returns CDR1 SGHAT and CDR2 FQNNGV. The CDR3 covers 18 residues.